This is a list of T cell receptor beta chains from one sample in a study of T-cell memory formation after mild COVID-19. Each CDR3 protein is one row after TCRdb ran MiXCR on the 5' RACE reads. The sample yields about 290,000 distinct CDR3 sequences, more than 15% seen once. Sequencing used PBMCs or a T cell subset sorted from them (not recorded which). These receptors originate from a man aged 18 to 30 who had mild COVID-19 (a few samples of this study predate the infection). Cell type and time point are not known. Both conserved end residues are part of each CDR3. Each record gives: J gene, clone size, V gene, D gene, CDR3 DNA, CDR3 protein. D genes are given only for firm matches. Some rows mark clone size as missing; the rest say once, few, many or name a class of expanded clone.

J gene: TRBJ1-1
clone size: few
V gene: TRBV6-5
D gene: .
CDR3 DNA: TGTGCCAGCAGTTACGGGTTGGCCACTGAAGCTTTCTTT
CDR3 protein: CASSYGLATEAFF

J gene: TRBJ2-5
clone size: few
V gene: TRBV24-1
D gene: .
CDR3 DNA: TGTGCCACCAGTGAGAGGTGGACAGCCTCGTCGGCCCAGTACTTC
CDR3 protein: CATSERWTASSAQYF

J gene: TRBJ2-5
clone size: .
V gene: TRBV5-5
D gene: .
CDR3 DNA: TGTGCCAGCCAGGGAGGGGGCGTTCGGGAGACCCAGTACTTC
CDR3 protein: CASQGGGVRETQYF

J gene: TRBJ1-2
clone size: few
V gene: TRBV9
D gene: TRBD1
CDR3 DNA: TGTGCCAGCAGCGTAGGGGACAGAACTTGGCGCGGCTACACCTTC
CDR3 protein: CASSVGDRTWRGYTF

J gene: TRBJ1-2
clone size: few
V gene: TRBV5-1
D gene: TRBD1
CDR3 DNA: TGCGCCAGCAGCCTACAGGGGTTCGACTATGGCTACACCTTC
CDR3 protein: CASSLQGFDYGYTF

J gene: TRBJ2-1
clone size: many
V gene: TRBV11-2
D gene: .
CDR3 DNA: TGTGCCAGCAGCTTAGGGTACAGAAATGAGCAGTTCTTC
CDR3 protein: CASSLGYRNEQFF

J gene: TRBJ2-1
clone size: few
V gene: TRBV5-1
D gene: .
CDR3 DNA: TGCGCCAGCAGCTTGATTTGGGAGGGGGACAATGAGCAGTTCTTC
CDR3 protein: CASSLIWEGDNEQFF

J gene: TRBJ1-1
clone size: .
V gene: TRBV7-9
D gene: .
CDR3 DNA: TGTGCCAGCAGCTTAAATGGGGGGATCTTGGGCACTGAAGCTTTCTTT
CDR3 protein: CASSLNGGILGTEAFF

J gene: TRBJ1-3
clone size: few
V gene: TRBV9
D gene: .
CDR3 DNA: TGTGCCAGCAGCGTAGGAGGGACGGGCGGAAACACCATATATTTT
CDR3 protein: CASSVGGTGGNTIYF

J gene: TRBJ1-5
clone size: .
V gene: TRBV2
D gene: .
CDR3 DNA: TGTGCCAGCAGGTCGGACAGTTATAGCAATCAGCCCCAGCATTTT
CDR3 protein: CASRSDSYSNQPQHF

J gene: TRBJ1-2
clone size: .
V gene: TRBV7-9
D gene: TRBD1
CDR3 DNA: TGTGCCAGCAGCCCGGCCGACAGGGGGCTAGATGGCTACACCTTC
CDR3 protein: CASSPADRGLDGYTF

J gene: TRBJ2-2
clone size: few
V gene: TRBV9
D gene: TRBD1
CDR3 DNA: TGTGCCAGCAGCACGACAGGGAGTGTTGCCGGGGAGCTGTTTTTT
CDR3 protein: CASSTTGSVAGELFF

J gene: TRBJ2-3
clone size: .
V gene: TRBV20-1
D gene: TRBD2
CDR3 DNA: TGCAGTGCTAGAGATGATAGCGGGGTCGAGGGGTCGGACACAGATACGCAGTATTTT
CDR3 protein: CSARDDSGVEGSDTDTQYF

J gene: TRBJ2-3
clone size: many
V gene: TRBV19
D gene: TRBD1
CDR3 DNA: TGTGCCAGTAGTACGCCCCGAGACAGGGGTGGAGATACGCAGTATTTT
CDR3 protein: CASSTPRDRGGDTQYF

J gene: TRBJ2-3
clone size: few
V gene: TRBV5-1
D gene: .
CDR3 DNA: TGCGCCAGCAGTCAAGGTCGGGCGGTTGGCACAGATACGCAGTATTTT
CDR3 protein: CASSQGRAVGTDTQYF

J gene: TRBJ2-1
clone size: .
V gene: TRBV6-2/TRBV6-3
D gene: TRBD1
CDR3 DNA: TGTGCCAGCAGTTATCAGGTACAGGGGGCTAATGAGCAGTTCTTC
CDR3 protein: CASSYQVQGANEQFF

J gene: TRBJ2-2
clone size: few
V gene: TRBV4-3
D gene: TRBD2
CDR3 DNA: TGCGCCAGCAGCCTCCCTCCGGGACTAGCGGGGGAAGGCGCCGGGGAGCTGTTTTTT
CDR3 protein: CASSLPPGLAGEGAGELFF

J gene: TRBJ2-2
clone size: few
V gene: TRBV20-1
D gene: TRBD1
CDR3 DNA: TGCAGTGCTAGAGATCACATTAAGGGGGCAGTCGGGGAGCTGTTTTTT
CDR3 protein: CSARDHIKGAVGELFF

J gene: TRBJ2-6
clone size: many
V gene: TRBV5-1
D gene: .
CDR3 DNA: TGCGCCAGCAGCTTGGACAGGGCTGGGGCCAACGTCCTGACTTTC
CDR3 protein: CASSLDRAGANVLTF

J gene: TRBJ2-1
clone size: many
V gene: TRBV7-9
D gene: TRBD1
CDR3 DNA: TGTGCCAGCAGCGGGAAAGGGACAGCCTACTCCTACAATGAGCAGTTCTTC
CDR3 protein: CASSGKGTAYSYNEQFF

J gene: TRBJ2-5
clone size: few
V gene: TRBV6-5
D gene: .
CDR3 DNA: TGTGCCAGCAGTTACTTTTCGGGGAGAAATCAAGAGACCCAGTACTTC
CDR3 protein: CASSYFSGRNQETQYF

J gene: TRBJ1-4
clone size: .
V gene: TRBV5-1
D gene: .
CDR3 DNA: TGCGCCAGCTCCAGGAGACTGGAAAGTGAAAAACTGTTTTTT
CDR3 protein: CASSRRLESEKLFF

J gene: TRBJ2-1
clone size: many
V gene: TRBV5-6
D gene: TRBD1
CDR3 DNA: TGTGCCAGCAGCTTTCAGGGGGCGAATGAGCAGTTCTTC
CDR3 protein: CASSFQGANEQFF

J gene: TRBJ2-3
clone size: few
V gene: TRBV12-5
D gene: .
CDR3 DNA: TGTGCTAGTGGACAAGGGGAGACGGGCACAGATACGCAGTATTTT
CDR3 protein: CASGQGETGTDTQYF

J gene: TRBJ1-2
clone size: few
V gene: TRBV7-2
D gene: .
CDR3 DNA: TGTGCCAGCAGCTTCGGGACGTATGGCTACACCTTC
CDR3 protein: CASSFGTYGYTF

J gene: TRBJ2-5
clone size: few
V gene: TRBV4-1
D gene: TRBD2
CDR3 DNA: TGCGCCACCTCAGAGCGGGGGGGCAACCAAGAGACCCAGTACTTC
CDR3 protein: CATSERGGNQETQYF

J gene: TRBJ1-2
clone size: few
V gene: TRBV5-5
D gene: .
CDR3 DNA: TGTGCCAGCAGCCACGACGCGGCGGGGCGGAGAGGCTACACCTTC
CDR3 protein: CASSHDAAGRRGYTF

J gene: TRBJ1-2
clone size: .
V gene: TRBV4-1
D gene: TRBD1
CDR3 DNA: TGCGCCAGCAGCCAAGATTCGGCCTGGGGACAGAGGGTCGGGGGCTACACCTTC
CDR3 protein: CASSQDSAWGQRVGGYTF

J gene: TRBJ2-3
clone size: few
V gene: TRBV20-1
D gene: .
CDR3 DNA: TGCAGTGCTACCTGGGGGTCAGATACGCAGTATTTT
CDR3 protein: CSATWGSDTQYF

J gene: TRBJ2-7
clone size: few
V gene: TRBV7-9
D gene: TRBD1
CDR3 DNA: TGTGCCAGCAGTCCATCAGACAGGGGGGATTCCTACGAGCAGTACTTC
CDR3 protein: CASSPSDRGDSYEQYF

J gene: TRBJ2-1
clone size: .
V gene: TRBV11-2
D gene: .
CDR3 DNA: TGTGCCAGCAGCTTCTCAGGGGTTAATGAGCAGTTCTTC
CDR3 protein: CASSFSGVNEQFF

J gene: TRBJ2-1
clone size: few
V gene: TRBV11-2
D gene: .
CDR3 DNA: TGTGCCAGCAGCCCCTGGGGGGGCGGGGGCACCGGGGATGAGCAGTTCTTC
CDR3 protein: CASSPWGGGGTGDEQFF

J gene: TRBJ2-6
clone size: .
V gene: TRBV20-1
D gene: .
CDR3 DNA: TGCGGGGTTGAGGCTGGGGCCAACGTCCTGACTTTC
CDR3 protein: CGVEAGANVLTF

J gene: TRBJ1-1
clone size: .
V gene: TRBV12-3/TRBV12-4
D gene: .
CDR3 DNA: TGTGCCAGCAGTTGGAGGTCCTCAGCTTTCTTT
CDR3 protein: CASSWRSSAFF

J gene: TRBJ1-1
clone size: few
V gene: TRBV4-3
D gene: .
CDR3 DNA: TGCGCCAGCAGCCAAGAATTGATTGGGGATAGGGGGGACACTGAAGCTTTCTTT
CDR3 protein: CASSQELIGDRGDTEAFF

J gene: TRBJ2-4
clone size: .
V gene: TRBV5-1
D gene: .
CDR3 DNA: TGCGCCAGCAGCTTGGGACTCCGGGACTCCGGAGGAATTCAGCACTTC
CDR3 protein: CASSLGLRDSGGIQHF

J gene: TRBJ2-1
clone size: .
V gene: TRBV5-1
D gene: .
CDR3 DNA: TGCGCCAGCAGCTTGGACGCAAGAGCAGGGGTTGGAAATGAGCAGTTCTTC
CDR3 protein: CASSLDARAGVGNEQFF

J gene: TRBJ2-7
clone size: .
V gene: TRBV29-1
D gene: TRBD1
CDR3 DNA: TGCAGCGCTCTTGGGACAGGGACCTACGAGCAGTACTTC
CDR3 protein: CSALGTGTYEQYF

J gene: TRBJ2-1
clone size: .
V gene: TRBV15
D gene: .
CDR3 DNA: TGTGCCACCAGCAGGAGAGTGAAATCCTACAATGAGCAGTTCTTC
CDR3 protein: CATSRRVKSYNEQFF

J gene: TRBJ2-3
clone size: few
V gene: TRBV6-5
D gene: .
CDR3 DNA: TGTGCCAGCAGTTACTCGAGCACTGGCACAGATACGCAGTATTTT
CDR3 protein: CASSYSSTGTDTQYF

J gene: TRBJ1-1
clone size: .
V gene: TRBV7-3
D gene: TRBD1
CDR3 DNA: TGTGCCAGTAAAGGGGGACAGGGGAACACTGAAGCTTTCTTT
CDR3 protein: CASKGGQGNTEAFF

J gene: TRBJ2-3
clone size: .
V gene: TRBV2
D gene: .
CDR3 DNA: TGTGCCAGCAATAGGGAATACACAGATACGCAGTATTTT
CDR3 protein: CASNREYTDTQYF

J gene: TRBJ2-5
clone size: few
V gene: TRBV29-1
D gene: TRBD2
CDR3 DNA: TGCAGCGCCCGGACTAGCGGGTACCAAGAGACCCAGTACTTC
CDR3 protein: CSARTSGYQETQYF

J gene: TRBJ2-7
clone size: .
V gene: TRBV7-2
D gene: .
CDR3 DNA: TGTGCCAGCAGCTTAGTCGGGGGATACTCCTACGAGCAGTACTTC
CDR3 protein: CASSLVGGYSYEQYF

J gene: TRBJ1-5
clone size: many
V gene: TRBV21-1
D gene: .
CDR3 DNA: .
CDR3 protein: CASWADGNQPQHF

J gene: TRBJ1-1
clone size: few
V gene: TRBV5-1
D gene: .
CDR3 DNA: TGCGCCAGCAGCAAAGAGAACACTGAAGCTTTCTTT
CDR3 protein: CASSKENTEAFF

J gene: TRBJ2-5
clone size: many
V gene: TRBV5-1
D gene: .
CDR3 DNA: TGCGCCAGCAGCTTGGGGCGGACCCAAGAGACCCAGTACTTC
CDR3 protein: CASSLGRTQETQYF

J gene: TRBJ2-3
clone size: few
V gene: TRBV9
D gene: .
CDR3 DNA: TGTGCCAGCAGCGACGGACTCTACACAGATACGCAGTATTTT
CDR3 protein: CASSDGLYTDTQYF

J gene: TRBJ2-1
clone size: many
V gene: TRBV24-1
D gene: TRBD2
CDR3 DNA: TGTGCCACCAGTGATTCTCTAGCGGGCAATGAGCAGTTCTTC
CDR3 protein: CATSDSLAGNEQFF

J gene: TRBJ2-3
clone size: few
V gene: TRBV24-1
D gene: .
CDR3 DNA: TGTGCCACCAGTGATTTGAGGGGACCAGATACGCAGTATTTT
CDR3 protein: CATSDLRGPDTQYF

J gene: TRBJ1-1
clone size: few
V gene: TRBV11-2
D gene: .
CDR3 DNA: TGTGCCAGCAGCTTAGTTCGTCCCAGGGACACTGAAGCTTTCTTT
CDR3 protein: CASSLVRPRDTEAFF

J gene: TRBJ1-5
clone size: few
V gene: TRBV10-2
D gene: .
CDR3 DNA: TGCGCCAGCAGTGCTCAGAGTTTCCAGCCCCAGCATTTT
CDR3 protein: CASSAQSFQPQHF

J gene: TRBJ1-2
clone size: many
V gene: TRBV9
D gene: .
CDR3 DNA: TGTGCCAGCAGCGAAACCCCGGACCCTTCCTATGGCTACACCTTC
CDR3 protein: CASSETPDPSYGYTF

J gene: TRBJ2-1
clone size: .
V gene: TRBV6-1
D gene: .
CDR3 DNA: TGTGCCAGTCTGTCCGGGGACTCCTACAATGAGCAGTTCTTC
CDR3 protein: CASLSGDSYNEQFF

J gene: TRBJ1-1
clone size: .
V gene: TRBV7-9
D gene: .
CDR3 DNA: TGTGCCAGCAGCTTTTCCGCCCGCACTGAAGCTTTCTTT
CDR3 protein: CASSFSARTEAFF

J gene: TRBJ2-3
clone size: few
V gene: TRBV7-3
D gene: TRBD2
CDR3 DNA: TGTGCCAGCAGCCTCCTTAGCGGGGGGCGAGATACGCAGTATTTT
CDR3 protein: CASSLLSGGRDTQYF

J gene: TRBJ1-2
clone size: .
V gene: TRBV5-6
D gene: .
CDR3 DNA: TGTGCCAGCAGCTTGTTTGGGGCCACAGGCTACACCTTC
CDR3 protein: CASSLFGATGYTF

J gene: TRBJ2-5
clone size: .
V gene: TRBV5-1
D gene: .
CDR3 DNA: TGCGCCAGCAGCCCAGGACCAACCAGCGGGGAGACCCAGTACTTC
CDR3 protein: CASSPGPTSGETQYF